One sample yielded the 8 T cell receptor beta chains listed below, sequenced in a study of cytomegalovirus exposure and HLA in healthy donors. 60 Vbeta and 13 Jbeta primers were used in PCR. Sequenced by immunoSEQ multiplex PCR; TCRdb stores in-frame clones only, minus some. Among about 190,000 clones listed, almost 85% were seen once. The sample taken for sequencing was PBMCs. Receptor source: a boy aged 10-17 years in good health and CMV-seronegative.

The rearrangement uses TRBV5-1 and TRBJ2-2; possible D gene TRBD2, 6 bases. V shed 0 bases and J shed 6 bases, with 15 bases lying between them. The V gene's germline CDR1 is SGHRS and CDR2 YFSETQ. This CDR3 is built from 16 residues. The CDR3 nucleotides are TGCGCCAGCAGCTTGGCCGTCGGGGGATCGGCCGGGGAGCTGTTTTTT. Residues: CASSLAVGGSAGELFF.

The gene calls are TRBV27 and TRBJ1-2, with D possibly being TRBD1 (6 bases). In germline, CDR1 is MNHEY, CDR2 SMNVEV (reference sequence). V lost 6 bases and J 6 bases, leaving 14 bases between the germline ends. The CDR3 contains 13 residues. This chain's CDR3 is CASRTSEGDGYTF. The CDR3 region has the DNA TGTGCCAGCAGAACATCTGAGGGGGATGGCTACACCTTC.

The CDR3 loop reads CASSDGQGWNTEAFF. In DNA, the CDR3 is TGTGCCAGCAGCGACGGACAGGGATGGAACACTGAAGCTTTCTTT. This rearrangement joins TRBV9 to TRBJ1-1; 8 nucleotides align to TRBD1. CDR3 length: 15 amino acids. The germline V gene has CDR1 SGDLS and CDR2 YYNGEE. J lost 1 base, V lost 3 bases, and 5 bases had no gene match.

This clone was counted a single time. This chain joins TRBV14 and TRBJ1-1, with a weak D call TRBD1 (6 bases). Germline V lookup: CDR1 SGHDN, CDR2 FVKESK. The CDR3 is 15 amino acids. The ends were cut back, 0 bases at V and 1 base at J, with 9 bases in the middle. CDR3 sequence: CASSQEQGRNTEAFF. CDR3 sequence (DNA): TGTGCCAGCAGCCAAGAACAGGGTCGGAACACTGAAGCTTTCTTT.

The V gene is TRBV5-4, the J gene TRBJ2-3; TRBD2 matches 16 bases. CDR3 length: 18 residues. The trim removed 1 base at V and 5 bases at J, leaving 7 bases unmatched. Germline loops: CDR1 SGHNT, CDR2 YYREEE (reference sequence). The CDR3: CASSLSGTSGGAVDTQYF. CDR3 sequence (DNA): TGTGCCAGCAGCTTGAGTGGGACTAGCGGGGGGGCCGTAGATACGCAGTATTTT.

This clone was detected only once. The rearrangement uses TRBV28 and TRBJ2-2; tentative D call: TRBD2 (6 bases). There are 18 residues in the CDR3. Germline V CDR1 and CDR2: MDHEN, SYDVKM. V was clipped by 3 bases and J by 7 bases, with 24 bases between them. CDR3: CASSLIGRDLGYSGELFF. CDR3 sequence (DNA): TGTGCCAGCAGTTTGATAGGTCGGGACTTAGGGTATAGCGGGGAGCTGTTTTTT.

The J gene is TRBJ2-6, the V gene TRBV11-2; D unresolved. The CDR3 covers 16 residues. Trimming pared 0 bases from V and 1 base from J, leaving 7 bases between. Germline V lookup: CDR1 SGHAT, CDR2 FQNNGV. CDR3 nucleotide sequence: TGTGCCAGCAGCTTAGAAGCTTTTTCTGGGGCCAACGTCCTGACTTTC. Encoded protein: CASSLEAFSGANVLTF.

This clone was seen just once. This chain connects TRBV28 to TRBJ1-1, with 12 bases fitting TRBD1. The J segment lost 7 bases and the V segment lost 1 base, leaving 7 bases of the junction unmatched. Germline values: CDR1 MDHEN, CDR2 SYDVKM. This CDR3 spans 16 amino acids. CDR3 nucleotide sequence: TGTGCCAGCAGTTTATTTTTGGGACAGGGGGCCGGTGAAGCTTTCTTT. Translating gives CASSLFLGQGAGEAFF.